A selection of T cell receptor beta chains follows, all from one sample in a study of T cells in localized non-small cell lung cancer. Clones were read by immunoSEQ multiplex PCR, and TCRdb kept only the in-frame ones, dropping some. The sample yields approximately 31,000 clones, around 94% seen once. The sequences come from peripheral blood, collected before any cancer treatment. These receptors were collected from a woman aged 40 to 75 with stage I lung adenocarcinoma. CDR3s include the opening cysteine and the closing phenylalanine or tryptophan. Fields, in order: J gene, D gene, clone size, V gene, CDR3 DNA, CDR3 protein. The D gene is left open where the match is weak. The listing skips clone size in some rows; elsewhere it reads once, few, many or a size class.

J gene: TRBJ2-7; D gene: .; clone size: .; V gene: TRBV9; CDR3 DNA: TGTGCCAGCAGCGTAGCTGGGCTCGGCTCCTACGAGCAGTACTTC; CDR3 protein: CASSVAGLGSYEQYF
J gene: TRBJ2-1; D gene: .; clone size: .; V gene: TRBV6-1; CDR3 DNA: TGTGCCAGCGAGGGGGAGATCTCCTACAATGAGCAGTTCTTC; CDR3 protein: CASEGEISYNEQFF
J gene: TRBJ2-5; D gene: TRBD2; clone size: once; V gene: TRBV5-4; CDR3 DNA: TGTGCCAGCAGCCGGACCGGGGGGAAAGAGACCCAGTACTTC; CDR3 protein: CASSRTGGKETQYF
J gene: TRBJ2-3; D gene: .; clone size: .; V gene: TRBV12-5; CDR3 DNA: TGTGCTAGTGCTTGGTCAGGGGGGCGCACAGATACGCAGTATTTT; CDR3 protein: CASAWSGGRTDTQYF
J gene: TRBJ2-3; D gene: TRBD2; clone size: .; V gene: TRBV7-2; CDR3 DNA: TGTGCCAGCAGCTTAGTTGGGACTAGTGATACGCAGTATTTT; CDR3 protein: CASSLVGTSDTQYF
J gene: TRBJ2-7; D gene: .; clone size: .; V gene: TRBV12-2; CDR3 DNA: TGTGCAAGTCGCTTATCTCCGGTGGTGCGGGGGACCTCCTACGAGCAGTACTTC; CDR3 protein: CASRLSPVVRGTSYEQYF
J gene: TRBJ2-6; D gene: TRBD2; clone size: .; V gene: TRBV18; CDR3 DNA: TGTGCCAGCTCACCACAAGCGGGGCTTTCTGGGGCCAACGTCCTGACTTTC; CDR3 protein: CASSPQAGLSGANVLTF
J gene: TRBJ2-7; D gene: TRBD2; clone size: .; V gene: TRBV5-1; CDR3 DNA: TGCGCCAGCAGCTTGGTGCAACTAGCGGGAGGCGAGCAGTACTTC; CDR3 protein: CASSLVQLAGGEQYF
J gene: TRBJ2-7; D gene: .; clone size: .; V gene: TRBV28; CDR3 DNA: TGTGCCAGCAGTTTCCCTGAAGTGCGATCCTACGAGCAGTACTTC; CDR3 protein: CASSFPEVRSYEQYF
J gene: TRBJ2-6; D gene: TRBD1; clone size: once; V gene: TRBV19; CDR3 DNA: TGTGCCAGTATAGAAGGGCAGGGGGCGGCCGGGGCCAACGTCCTGACTTTC; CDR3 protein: CASIEGQGAAGANVLTF